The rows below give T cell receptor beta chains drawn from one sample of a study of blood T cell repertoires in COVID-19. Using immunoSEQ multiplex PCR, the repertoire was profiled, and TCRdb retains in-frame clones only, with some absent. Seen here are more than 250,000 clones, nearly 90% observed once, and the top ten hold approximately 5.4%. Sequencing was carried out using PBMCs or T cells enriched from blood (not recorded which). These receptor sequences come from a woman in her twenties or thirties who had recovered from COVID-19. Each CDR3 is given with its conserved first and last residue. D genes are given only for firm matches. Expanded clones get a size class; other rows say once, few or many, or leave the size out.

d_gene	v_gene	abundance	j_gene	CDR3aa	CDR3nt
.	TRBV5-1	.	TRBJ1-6	CASSIRTAETHSPLHF	TGCGCCAGCAGCATCCGGACAGCTGAGACCCATTCACCCCTCCACTTT
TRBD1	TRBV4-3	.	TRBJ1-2	CASSQDLTDRGRGYTF	TGCGCCAGCAGCCAAGATCTAACGGACAGGGGTCGTGGCTACACCTTC
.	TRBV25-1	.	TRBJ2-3	CASSERARTDTQYF	TGTGCCAGCAGTGAGAGGGCACGCACAGATACGCAGTATTTT
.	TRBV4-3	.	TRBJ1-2	CASSQDSSTNYGYTF	TGCGCCAGCAGCCAAGATTCCAGTACCAACTATGGCTACACCTTC
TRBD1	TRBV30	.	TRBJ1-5	CAWSVGDRVNQPQHF	TGTGCCTGGAGTGTAGGAGACAGGGTCAATCAGCCCCAGCATTTT
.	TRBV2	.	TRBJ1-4	CASSQSRQTTNEKLFF	TGTGCCAGCAGTCAAAGCAGACAGACAACTAATGAAAAACTGTTTTTT
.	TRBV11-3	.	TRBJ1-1	CASSLMGATEAFF	TGTGCCAGCAGCTTAATGGGGGCCACTGAAGCTTTCTTT
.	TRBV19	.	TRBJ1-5	CASAGGFYSNQPQHF	TGTGCCAGCGCGGGGGGTTTCTATAGCAATCAGCCCCAGCATTTT
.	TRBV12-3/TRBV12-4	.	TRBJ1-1	CASSLTQYTEAFF	TGTGCCAGCAGTTTAACCCAGTACACTGAAGCTTTCTTT
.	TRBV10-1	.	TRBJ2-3	CASSPGQPLTDTQYF	TGCGCCAGCAGCCCAGGACAGCCGCTCACAGATACGCAGTATTTT
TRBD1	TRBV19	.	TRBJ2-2	CASRPTGGPGELLF	TGTGCCAGTAGACCAACAGGGGGCCCCGGGGAGCTGCTTTTT
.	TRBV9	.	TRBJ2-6	CATGPDRPLGANVLTF	TGTGCCACAGGACCGGACAGACCCCTTGGGGCCAACGTCCTGACTTTC
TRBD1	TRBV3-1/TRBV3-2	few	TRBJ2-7	CASSQDRTGSSYEQYF	TGTGCCAGCAGCCAAGATCGGACAGGGTCCTCCTACGAGCAGTACTTC
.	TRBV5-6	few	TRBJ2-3	CASSRPSDTQYF	TGTGCCAGCAGCCGTCCCTCAGATACGCAGTATTTT
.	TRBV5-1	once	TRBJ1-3	CATATGDPGNTIYF	TGCGCCACCGCAACAGGCGATCCTGGAAACACCATATATTTT
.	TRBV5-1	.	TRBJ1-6	CASSVGGLDSPLHF	TGCGCCAGCAGCGTCGGAGGGTTAGATTCACCCCTCCACTTT
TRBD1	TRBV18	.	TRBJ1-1	CASSPTSGQETEAFF	TGTGCCAGCTCACCAACGTCGGGACAGGAGACTGAAGCTTTCTTT
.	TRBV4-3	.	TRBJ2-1	CASSPGLNNEQFF	TGCGCCAGCAGCCCGGGACTCAACAATGAGCAGTTCTTC
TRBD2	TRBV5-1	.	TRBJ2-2	CASSLVGLAGANTGELFF	TGCGCCAGCAGCTTGGTCGGACTAGCGGGGGCGAACACCGGGGAGCTGTTTTTT
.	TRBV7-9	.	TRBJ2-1	CAIPAPGQYNEQFF	TGTGCCATCCCCGCACCAGGACAGTACAATGAGCAGTTCTTC
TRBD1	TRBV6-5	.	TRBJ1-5	CASRRDRGEDQPQHF	TGTGCCAGCAGGCGGGACAGGGGGGAAGATCAGCCCCAGCATTTT
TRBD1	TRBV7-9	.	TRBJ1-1	CASSLTGQGGEAFF	TGTGCCAGCAGCTTGACAGGACAGGGGGGCGAAGCTTTCTTT
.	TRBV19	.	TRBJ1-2	CASSGRAGALWGYTF	TGTGCCAGTAGTGGAAGGGCAGGGGCCCTCTGGGGCTACACCTTC
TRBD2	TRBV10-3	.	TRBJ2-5	CAISDPGGQETQYF	TGTGCCATCAGTGACCCGGGGGGTCAAGAGACCCAGTACTTC
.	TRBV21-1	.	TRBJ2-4	CASSGRQGNIQYF	TGTGCCAGCAGCGGCCGGCAGGGGAACATTCAGTACTTC
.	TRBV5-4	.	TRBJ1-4	CASSSGQRNEKLFF	TGTGCCAGCAGCTCGGGACAACGGAATGAAAAACTGTTTTTT
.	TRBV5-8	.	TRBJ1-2	CASSSQGNYGYTF	TGTGCCAGCAGCTCACAGGGTAACTATGGCTACACCTTC
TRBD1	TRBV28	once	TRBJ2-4	CASSFFGTAAFQYF	TGTGCCAGCAGCTTCTTCGGGACAGCAGCTTTTCAGTACTTC
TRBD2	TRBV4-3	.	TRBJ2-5	CASSQGSGGLFQETQYF	TGCGCCAGCAGCCAAGGTAGCGGGGGGCTCTTCCAAGAGACCCAGTACTTC
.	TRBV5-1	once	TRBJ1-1	CASKGDVTEAFF	TGCGCCAGCAAGGGGGACGTCACTGAAGCTTTCTTT
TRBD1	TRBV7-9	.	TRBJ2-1	CASSPPRQGIHEQFF	TGTGCCAGCAGCCCACCCCGACAGGGTATCCATGAGCAGTTCTTC
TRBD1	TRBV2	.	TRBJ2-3	CAKSQGDTQYF	TGTGCCAAATCACAGGGGGATACGCAGTATTTT
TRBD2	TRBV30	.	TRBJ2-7	CAGQRGGSYEQYF	TGTGCCGGGCAACGCGGGGGCTCCTACGAGCAGTACTTC
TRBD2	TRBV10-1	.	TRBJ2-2	CATSTSGHGELFF	TGCGCCACTTCGACTAGCGGGCACGGGGAGCTGTTTTTT
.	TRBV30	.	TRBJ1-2	CAWTGPIYGYTF	TGTGCCTGGACAGGGCCTATCTATGGCTACACCTTC
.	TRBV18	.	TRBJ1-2	CASSRDGKNYGYTF	TGTGCCAGCTCGCGGGACGGGAAGAACTATGGCTACACCTTC
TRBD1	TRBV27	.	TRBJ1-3	CASSLRGSAGNTIYF	TGTGCCAGCAGTCTCAGGGGGTCGGCTGGAAACACCATATATTTT
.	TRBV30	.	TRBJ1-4	CAWSSESWNEKLFF	TGTGCCTGGAGTTCAGAATCATGGAATGAAAAACTGTTTTTT
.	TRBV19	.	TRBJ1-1	CASSMGRANTEAFF	TGTGCCAGTAGTATGGGCAGAGCTAACACTGAAGCTTTCTTT